A selection of T cell receptor beta chains follows, all from one sample in a study of PD-L1 blockade in urothelial cancer. Sequenced by immunoSEQ multiplex PCR; TCRdb stores in-frame clones only, minus some. The sample gives about 50,000 clones, roughly 80% of which show up once; approximately 8.8% is in the top ten. The sequenced sample was PBMCs, obtained around atezolizumab (anti-PD-L1) treatment. The source is a man between 65 and 85 years old with urothelial cancer. CDR3s include the opening cysteine and the closing phenylalanine or tryptophan. Fields, in order: V gene, J gene, D gene, clone size, CDR3 protein, CDR3 DNA. The D gene is left open where the match is weak. Rows give clone size only sometimes, using once, few, many, or a class for an expanded clone.

V: TRBV9; J: TRBJ2-3; D: TRBD2; size: .; CDR3: CASSPRGGDSTDTQYF; DNA: TGTGCCAGCAGCCCCCGCGGGGGGGATAGCACAGATACGCAGTATTTT
V: TRBV19; J: TRBJ2-1; D: TRBD2; size: .; CDR3: CASRVAGSYNEQFF; DNA: TGTGCCAGCCGCGTAGCGGGATCATACAATGAGCAGTTCTTC
V: TRBV5-4; J: TRBJ2-3; D: .; size: .; CDR3: CASSLDSTSTDTQYF; DNA: TGTGCCAGCAGCTTGGATTCGACTAGCACAGATACGCAGTATTTT
V: TRBV6-5; J: TRBJ2-3; D: .; size: .; CDR3: CASSPGLLGPDTQYF; DNA: TGTGCCAGCAGTCCAGGACTCCTGGGCCCCGATACGCAGTATTTT
V: TRBV19; J: TRBJ2-7; D: TRBD1; size: .; CDR3: CASSARQGSYEQYF; DNA: TGTGCCAGTAGTGCCCGACAGGGATCCTACGAGCAGTACTTC
V: TRBV5-3; J: TRBJ2-7; D: .; size: .; CDR3: CARSPIGLALPYEQYF; DNA: TGTGCCAGAAGCCCAATCGGCCTAGCGCTGCCCTACGAGCAGTACTTC
V: TRBV7-2; J: TRBJ2-7; D: .; size: .; CDR3: CASSLPGAGFGQYF; DNA: TGTGCCAGCAGCTTACCGGGAGCCGGTTTTGGGCAGTACTTC
V: TRBV18; J: TRBJ2-3; D: .; size: .; CDR3: CASSPTSNTDTQYF; DNA: TGTGCCAGCTCACCAACTAGCAACACAGATACGCAGTATTTT
V: TRBV9; J: TRBJ1-2; D: .; size: .; CDR3: CASSVLADGYTF; DNA: TGTGCCAGCAGCGTTCTGGCAGATGGCTACACCTTC
V: TRBV4-1; J: TRBJ1-5; D: TRBD1; size: few; CDR3: CASSQRQGNDQPQHF; DNA: TGCGCCAGCAGCCAGAGACAGGGGAACGATCAGCCCCAGCATTTT
V: TRBV4-2; J: TRBJ1-5; D: .; size: .; CDR3: CASSLGITSNQPQHF; DNA: TGTGCCAGCAGCCTGGGCATAACTAGCAATCAGCCCCAGCATTTT
V: TRBV19; J: TRBJ2-1; D: TRBD1; size: .; CDR3: CASSPDRGGGEQFF; DNA: TGTGCCAGTAGTCCCGACAGGGGTGGCGGTGAGCAGTTCTTC
V: TRBV6-5; J: TRBJ1-5; D: TRBD1; size: .; CDR3: CASSTTGENQPQHF; DNA: TGTGCCAGCAGTACGACAGGGGAAAATCAGCCCCAGCATTTT
V: TRBV18; J: TRBJ1-1; D: .; size: once; CDR3: CASSPPLLDSENTEAFF; DNA: TGTGCCAGCTCACCACCCCTCCTTGACAGCGAGAACACTGAAGCTTTCTTT
V: TRBV15; J: TRBJ2-1; D: TRBD2; size: .; CDR3: CATSNFLGLASNEQFF; DNA: TGTGCCACCAGCAACTTTTTGGGACTAGCGAGCAATGAGCAGTTCTTC
V: TRBV5-1; J: TRBJ2-2; D: TRBD2; size: .; CDR3: CASSAGLAGGTTGELFF; DNA: TGCGCCAGCAGCGCAGGACTAGCGGGAGGGACCACCGGGGAGCTGTTTTTT
V: TRBV13; J: TRBJ2-2; D: TRBD2; size: few; CDR3: CASSSRLAGGRTGELFF; DNA: TGTGCCAGCAGCTCCAGACTAGCGGGAGGGCGCACCGGGGAGCTGTTTTTT
V: TRBV19; J: TRBJ1-5; D: TRBD1; size: .; CDR3: CASSKGQQNQPQHF; DNA: TGTGCCAGTAGTAAGGGACAGCAAAATCAGCCCCAGCATTTT
V: TRBV7-9; J: TRBJ1-1; D: TRBD1; size: .; CDR3: CASSPGGDRDTEAFF; DNA: TGTGCCAGCAGCCCCGGGGGGGACAGGGACACTGAAGCTTTCTTT
V: TRBV6-6; J: TRBJ2-7; D: .; size: .; CDR3: CASSYDPRSSYEQYF; DNA: TGTGCCAGCAGTTACGACCCTCGGAGCTCCTACGAGCAGTACTTC
V: TRBV6-6; J: TRBJ2-3; D: .; size: .; CDR3: CASSYVGDTQYF; DNA: TGTGCCAGCAGTTACGTCGGAGATACGCAGTATTTT
V: TRBV2; J: TRBJ1-2; D: .; size: .; CDR3: CASSEARGNNYGYTF; DNA: TGTGCCAGCAGTGAAGCAAGGGGCAATAACTATGGCTACACCTTC
V: TRBV10-2; J: TRBJ2-1; D: TRBD2; size: .; CDR3: CASTTGTRGSEQFF; DNA: TGCGCCAGCACCACCGGGACTAGAGGTAGTGAGCAGTTCTTC
V: TRBV28; J: TRBJ1-4; D: TRBD1; size: few; CDR3: CASSRTGRNEKLFF; DNA: TGTGCCAGCAGCCGGACAGGCCGGAATGAAAAACTGTTTTTT
V: TRBV5-6; J: TRBJ2-3; D: .; size: once; CDR3: CASSFVREHTDTQYF; DNA: TGTGCCAGCAGCTTCGTCAGGGAACACACAGATACGCAGTATTTT
V: TRBV18; J: TRBJ2-5; D: .; size: .; CDR3: CASSPRRNQETQYF; DNA: TGTGCCAGCTCACCGAGGAGGAACCAAGAGACCCAGTACTTC
V: TRBV5-4; J: TRBJ2-5; D: .; size: .; CDR3: CASSLGDNYQETQYF; DNA: TGTGCCAGCAGCTTGGGGGACAATTACCAAGAGACCCAGTACTTC
V: TRBV9; J: TRBJ2-2; D: TRBD1; size: .; CDR3: CASMGKTGGTGELFF; DNA: TGTGCCAGCATGGGAAAGACAGGGGGCACCGGGGAGCTGTTTTTT
V: TRBV5-1; J: TRBJ2-5; D: .; size: .; CDR3: CASSLGEETQYF; DNA: TGCGCCAGCAGCTTGGGGGAGGAGACCCAGTACTTC
V: TRBV5-1; J: TRBJ2-5; D: .; size: .; CDR3: CASSLGSGGETQYF; DNA: TGCGCCAGCAGCTTGGGCTCTGGCGGGGAGACCCAGTACTTC
V: TRBV7-2; J: TRBJ1-5; D: TRBD1; size: few; CDR3: CASSPHGQGAHQPQHF; DNA: TGTGCCAGCAGCCCTCACGGGCAGGGGGCCCATCAGCCCCAGCATTTT
V: TRBV28; J: TRBJ1-4; D: TRBD1; size: .; CDR3: CASSHDREVGEKLFF; DNA: TGTGCCAGCAGCCACGACAGGGAAGTGGGAGAAAAACTGTTTTTT
V: TRBV11-2; J: TRBJ1-1; D: .; size: .; CDR3: CASSLTTETTEAFF; DNA: TGTGCCAGCAGCTTGACCACAGAGACCACTGAAGCTTTCTTT
V: TRBV7-2; J: TRBJ2-2; D: TRBD1; size: .; CDR3: CASSPQGAINTGELFF; DNA: TGTGCCAGCAGCCCCCAGGGGGCTATTAACACCGGGGAGCTGTTTTTT
V: TRBV11-3; J: TRBJ2-1; D: TRBD2; size: .; CDR3: CASSTRSSGSGGNEQFF; DNA: TGTGCCAGCTCTACCCGGTCTAGCGGGAGCGGGGGGAATGAGCAGTTCTTC
V: TRBV28; J: TRBJ2-3; D: .; size: .; CDR3: CASSSSSRSDTQYF; DNA: TGTGCCAGCAGTTCCTCCTCTAGGTCAGATACGCAGTATTTT